This T cell receptor (beta chain) was sequenced for a study of response to subunit inactivated influenza vaccine. This CDR3 contains 18 residues. Germline V CDR1 and CDR2: KGHDR, SFDVKD. V dropped 2 bases and J dropped 1 base, with 17 bases sitting between them. This clonotype was seen a handful of times. Each CDR3 protein gets one entry after TCRdb re-called the RT-PCR reads with MiXCR. The table has roughly 760,000 distinct CDR3 sequences, around 21% seen once. The rearrangement uses TRBV24-1 and TRBJ2-1; D might be TRBD1 or TRBD2, each matching 5 bases. The source of this sequence is a man in his fifties who received an inactivated influenza vaccine. The sample in question was PBMCs from blood, obtained less than 6 days after vaccination. CDR3 region: CATSDSGTRTRSYNEQFF. DNA for the CDR3: TGTGCCACCAGTGATTCTGGGACCAGGACGCGGTCCTACAATGAGCAGTTCTTC.